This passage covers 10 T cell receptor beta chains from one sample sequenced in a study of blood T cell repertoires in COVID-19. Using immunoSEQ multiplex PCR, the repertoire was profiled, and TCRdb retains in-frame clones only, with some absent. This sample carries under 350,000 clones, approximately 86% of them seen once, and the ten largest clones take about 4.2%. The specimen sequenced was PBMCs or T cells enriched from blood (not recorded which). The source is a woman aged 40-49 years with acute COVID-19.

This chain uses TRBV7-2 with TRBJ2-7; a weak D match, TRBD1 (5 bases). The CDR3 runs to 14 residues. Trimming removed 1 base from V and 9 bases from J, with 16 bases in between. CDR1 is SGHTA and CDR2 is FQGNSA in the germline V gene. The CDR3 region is CASSLVVRDYWQYF. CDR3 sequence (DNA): TGTGCCAGCAGCTTAGTCGTCAGGGATTATTGGCAGTACTTC.

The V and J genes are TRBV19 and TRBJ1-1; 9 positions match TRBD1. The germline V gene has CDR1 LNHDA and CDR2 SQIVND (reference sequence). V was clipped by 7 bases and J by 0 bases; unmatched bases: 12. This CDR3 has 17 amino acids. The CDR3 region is CASNSDRGPFMNTEAFF. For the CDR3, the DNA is TGTGCCAGTAACTCGGACAGGGGTCCTTTCATGAACACTGAAGCTTTCTTT.

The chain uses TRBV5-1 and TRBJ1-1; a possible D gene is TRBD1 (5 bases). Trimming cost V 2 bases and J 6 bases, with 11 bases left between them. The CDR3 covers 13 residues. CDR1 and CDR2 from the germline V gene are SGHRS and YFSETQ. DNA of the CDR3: TGCGCCAGCAGCTTACAGGACGGGCCTGAAGCTTTCTTT. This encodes CASSLQDGPEAFF.

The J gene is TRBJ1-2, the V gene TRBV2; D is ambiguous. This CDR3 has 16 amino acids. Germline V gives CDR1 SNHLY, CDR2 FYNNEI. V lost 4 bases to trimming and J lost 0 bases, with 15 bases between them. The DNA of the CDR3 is TGTGCCAGCAGTGTAGCCCAACGGGATTCTAACTATGGCTACACCTTC. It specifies CASSVAQRDSNYGYTF.

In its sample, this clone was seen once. This CDR3 reads CASRTTIYGYTF. For the CDR3, the DNA is TGTGCCAGCAGAACTACCATCTATGGCTACACCTTC. The chain recombines TRBV2 with TRBJ1-2; D remains unclear. The CDR3 is 12 amino acids. The ends were cut back, 6 bases at V and 4 bases at J, with 9 bases in the middle. Germline assignment: CDR1 SNHLY and CDR2 FYNNEI. The full variable domain, its missing parts supplied by reference TRBV2 and TRBJ1-2, is EPEVTQTPSHQVTQMGQEVILRCVPISNHLYFYWYRQILGQKVEFLVSFYNNEISEKSEIFDDQFSVERPDGSNFTLKIRSTKLEDSAMYFCASRTTIYGYTFGSGTRLTVV.

CDR3 in DNA: TGTGCCAGCGCCCCTGCGGAGGGCTATGGCTACACCTTC. It yields the protein CASAPAEGYGYTF. The genes are TRBV27 and TRBJ1-2; the D is unclear. V dropped 8 bases and J dropped 4 bases, with 14 bases sitting between them. CDR3 length: 13 residues. CDR1 and CDR2 from the germline V gene are MNHEY and SMNVEV (reference sequence).

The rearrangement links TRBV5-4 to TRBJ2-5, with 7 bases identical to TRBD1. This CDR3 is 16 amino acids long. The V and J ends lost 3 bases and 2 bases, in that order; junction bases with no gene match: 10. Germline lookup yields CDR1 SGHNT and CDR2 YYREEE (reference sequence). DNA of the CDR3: TGTGCCAGCAGCTGGGGACAGAGACAAACACAAGAGACCCAGTACTTC. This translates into CASSWGQRQTQETQYF.

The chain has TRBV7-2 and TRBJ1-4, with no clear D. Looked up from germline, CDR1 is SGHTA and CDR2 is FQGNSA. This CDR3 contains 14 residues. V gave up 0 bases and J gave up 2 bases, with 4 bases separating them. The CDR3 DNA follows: TGTGCCAGCAGCTTAGCCGGGACTAATGAAAAACTGTTTTTT. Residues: CASSLAGTNEKLFF.

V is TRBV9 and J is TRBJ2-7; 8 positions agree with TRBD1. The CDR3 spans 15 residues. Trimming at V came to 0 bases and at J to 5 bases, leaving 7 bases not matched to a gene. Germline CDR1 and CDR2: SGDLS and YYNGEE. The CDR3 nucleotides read TGTGCCAGCAGCGTAGGCCCGACAGGGGACCACGAGCAGTACTTC. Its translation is CASSVGPTGDHEQYF.

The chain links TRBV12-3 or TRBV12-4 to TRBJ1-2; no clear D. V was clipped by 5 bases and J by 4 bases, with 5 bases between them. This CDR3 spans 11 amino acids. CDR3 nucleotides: TGTGCCAGCAGTCCCGGCTATGGCTACACCTTC. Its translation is CASSPGYGYTF.